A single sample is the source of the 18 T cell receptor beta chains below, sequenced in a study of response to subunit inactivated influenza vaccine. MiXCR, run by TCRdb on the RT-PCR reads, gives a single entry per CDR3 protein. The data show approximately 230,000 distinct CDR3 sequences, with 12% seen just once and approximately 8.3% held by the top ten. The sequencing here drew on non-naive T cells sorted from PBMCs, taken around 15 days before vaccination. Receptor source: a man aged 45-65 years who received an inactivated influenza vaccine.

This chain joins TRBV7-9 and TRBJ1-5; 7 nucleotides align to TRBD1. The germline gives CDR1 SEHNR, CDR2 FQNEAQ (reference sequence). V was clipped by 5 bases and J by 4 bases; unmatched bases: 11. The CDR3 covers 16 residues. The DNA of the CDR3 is TGTGCCAGCAGCGCCGGGGGGACAGATCTAAATCAGCCCCAGCATTTT. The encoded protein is CASSAGGTDLNQPQHF.

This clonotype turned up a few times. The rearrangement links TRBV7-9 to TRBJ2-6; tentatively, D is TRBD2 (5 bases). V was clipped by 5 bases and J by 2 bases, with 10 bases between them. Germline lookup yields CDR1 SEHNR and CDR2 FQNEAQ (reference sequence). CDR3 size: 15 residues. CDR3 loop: CASSAAGTGANVLTF. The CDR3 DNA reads TGTGCCAGCAGCGCCGCCGGGACTGGGGCCAACGTCCTGACTTTC.

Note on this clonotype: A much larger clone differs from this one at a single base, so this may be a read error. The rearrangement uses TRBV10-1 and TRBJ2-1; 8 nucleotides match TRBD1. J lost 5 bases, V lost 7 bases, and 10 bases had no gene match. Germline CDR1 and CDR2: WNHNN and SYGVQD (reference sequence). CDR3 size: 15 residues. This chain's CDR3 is CASNTGQGWNNEQFF. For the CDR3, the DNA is TGCGCCAGCAATACTGGACAGGGATGGAACAATGAGCAGTTCTTC.

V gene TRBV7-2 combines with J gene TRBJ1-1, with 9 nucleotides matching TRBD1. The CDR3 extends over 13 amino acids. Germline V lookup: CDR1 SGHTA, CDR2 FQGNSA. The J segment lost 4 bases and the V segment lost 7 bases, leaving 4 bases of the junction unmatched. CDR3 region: CASTRDRVTEAFF. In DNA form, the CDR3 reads TGTGCCAGCACCAGGGACAGGGTCACTGAAGCTTTCTTT.

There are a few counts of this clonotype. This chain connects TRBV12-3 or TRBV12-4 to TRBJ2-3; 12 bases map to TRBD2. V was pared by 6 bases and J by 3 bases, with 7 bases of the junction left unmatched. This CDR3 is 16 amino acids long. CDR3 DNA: TGTGCCAGCAGCACCCGGACTAGCGGGACTACAGATACGCAGTATTTT. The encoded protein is CASSTRTSGTTDTQYF.

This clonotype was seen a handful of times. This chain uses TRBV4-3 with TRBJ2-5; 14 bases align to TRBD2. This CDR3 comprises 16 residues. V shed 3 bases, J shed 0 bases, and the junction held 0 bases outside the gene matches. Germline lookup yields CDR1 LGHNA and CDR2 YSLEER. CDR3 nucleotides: TGCGCCAGCAGCCAGGGACTAGCGGGGGACCAAGAGACCCAGTACTTC. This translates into CASSQGLAGDQETQYF.

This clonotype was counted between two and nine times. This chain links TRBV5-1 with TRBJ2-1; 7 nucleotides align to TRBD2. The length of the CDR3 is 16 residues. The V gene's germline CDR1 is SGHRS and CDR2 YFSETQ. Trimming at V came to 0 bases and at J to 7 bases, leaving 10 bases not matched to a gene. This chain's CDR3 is CASSLALGGGLNEQFF. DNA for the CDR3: TGCGCCAGCAGCTTGGCCTTGGGCGGGGGTCTAAATGAGCAGTTCTTC. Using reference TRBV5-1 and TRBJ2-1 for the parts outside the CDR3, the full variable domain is KAGVTQTPRYLIKTRGQQVTLSCSPISGHRSVSWYQQTPGQGLQFLFEYFSETQRNKGNFPGRFSGRQFSNSRSEMNVSTLELGDSALYLCASSLALGGGLNEQFFGPGTRLTVL.

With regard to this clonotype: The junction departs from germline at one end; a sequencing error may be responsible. The CDR3 nucleotides read TGCAGTGTTAGAGAAGTAGTCTCAGAGACCCAGTACTTC. This encodes CSVREVVSETQYF. The chain carries TRBV20-1 and TRBJ2-5, with D unclear. CDR1 is DFQATT and CDR2 is SNEGSKA in the germline V gene (reference sequence). This CDR3 has 13 residues.

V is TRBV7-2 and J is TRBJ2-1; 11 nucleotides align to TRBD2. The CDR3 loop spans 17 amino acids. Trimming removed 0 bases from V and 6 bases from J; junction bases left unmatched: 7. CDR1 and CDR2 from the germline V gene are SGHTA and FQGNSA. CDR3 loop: CASSLAGGLAAVNEQFF. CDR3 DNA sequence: TGTGCCAGCAGCTTAGCGGGGGGACTAGCGGCAGTCAATGAGCAGTTCTTC.

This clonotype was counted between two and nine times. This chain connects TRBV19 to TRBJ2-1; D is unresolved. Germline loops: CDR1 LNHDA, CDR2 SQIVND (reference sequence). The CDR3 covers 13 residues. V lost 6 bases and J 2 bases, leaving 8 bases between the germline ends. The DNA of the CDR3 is TGTGCCAGTAGCCCCAGAGCCTACAATGAGCAGTTCTTC. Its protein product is CASSPRAYNEQFF.

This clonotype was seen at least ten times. The CDR3 region has the DNA TGCAGTGCTAGAGAAGGGAGGTCCAAAAACATTCAGTACTTC. Protein product: CSAREGRSKNIQYF. The rearrangement uses TRBV20-1 and TRBJ2-4; D perhaps matches TRBD2 (6 bases). V was cut by 0 bases and J by 2 bases, with 8 bases left in between. Germline CDR1 reads DFQATT; CDR2 reads SNEGSKA (reference sequence). The CDR3 is 14 residues long.

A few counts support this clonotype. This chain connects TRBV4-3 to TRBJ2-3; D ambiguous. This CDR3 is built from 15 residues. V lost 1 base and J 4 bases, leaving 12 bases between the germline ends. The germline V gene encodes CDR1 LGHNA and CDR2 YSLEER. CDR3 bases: TGCGCCAGCAGCCAAGTCGGAAGATCCGCAGATACGCAGTATTTT. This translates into CASSQVGRSADTQYF.

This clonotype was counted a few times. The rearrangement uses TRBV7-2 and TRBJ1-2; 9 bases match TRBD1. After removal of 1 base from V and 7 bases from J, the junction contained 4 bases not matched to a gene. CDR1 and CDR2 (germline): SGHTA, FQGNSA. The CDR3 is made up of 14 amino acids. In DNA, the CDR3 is TGTGCCAGCAGCTTAGTGGGACAGGGAAGTGGCTACACCTTC. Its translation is CASSLVGQGSGYTF.

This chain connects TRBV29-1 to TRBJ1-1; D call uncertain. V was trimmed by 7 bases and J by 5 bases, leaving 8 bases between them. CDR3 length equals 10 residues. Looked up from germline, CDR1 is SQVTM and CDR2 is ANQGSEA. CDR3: CSASGTEAFF. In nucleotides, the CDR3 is TGCAGCGCCTCGGGAACTGAAGCTTTCTTT.

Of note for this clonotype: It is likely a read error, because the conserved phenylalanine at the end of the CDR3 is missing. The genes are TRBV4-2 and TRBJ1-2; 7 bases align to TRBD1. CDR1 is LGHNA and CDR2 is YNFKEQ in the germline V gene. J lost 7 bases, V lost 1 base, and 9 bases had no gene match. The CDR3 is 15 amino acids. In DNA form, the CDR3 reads TGTGCCAGCAGCCAAGCCGACAGGGAAGGGGGTGGCTACACCCTC. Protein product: CASSQADREGGGYTL.

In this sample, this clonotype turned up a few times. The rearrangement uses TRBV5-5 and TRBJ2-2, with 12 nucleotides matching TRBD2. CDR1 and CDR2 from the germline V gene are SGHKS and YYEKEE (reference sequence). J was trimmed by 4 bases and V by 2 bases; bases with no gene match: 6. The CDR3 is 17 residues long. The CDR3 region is CASSLTGTSGPTGELFF. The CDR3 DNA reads TGTGCCAGCAGCTTAACCGGGACTAGCGGGCCCACCGGGGAGCTGTTTTTT.

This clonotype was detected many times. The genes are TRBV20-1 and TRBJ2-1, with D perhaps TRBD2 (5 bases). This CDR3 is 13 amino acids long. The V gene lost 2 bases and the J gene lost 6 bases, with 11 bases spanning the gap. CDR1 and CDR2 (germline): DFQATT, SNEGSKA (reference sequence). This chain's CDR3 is CSARHQLVNEQFF. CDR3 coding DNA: TGCAGTGCTAGACACCAACTAGTCAATGAGCAGTTCTTC.

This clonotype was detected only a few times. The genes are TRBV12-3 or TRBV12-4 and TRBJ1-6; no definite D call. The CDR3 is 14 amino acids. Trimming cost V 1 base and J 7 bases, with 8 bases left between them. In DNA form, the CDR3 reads TGTGCCAGCAGTTTAGGGGCAGCCAATTCACCCCTCCACTTT. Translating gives CASSLGAANSPLHF.